Following are 21 T cell receptor beta chains from one sample sequenced in a study of T cell responses to AZD1222 COVID-19 vaccine. This table comes from immunoSEQ multiplex PCR, and its TCRdb copy is limited to in-frame clones, with some not included. The table lists 100,000 to 120,000 clones, around 90% of them singletons. The material sequenced was peripheral blood, taken on day 0 of AZD1222 vaccination. The receptor set was obtained from an adult in good health.

The CDR3 coding sequence is TGTGCCAGCAGCCCTCCGGGACTCTACACCGGGGAGCTGTTTTTT. Amino acid sequence: CASSPPGLYTGELFF. The chain is built from TRBV5-4 and TRBJ2-2, with a weak D call TRBD2 (6 bases). Germline-derived CDR1 and CDR2 are SGHNT and YYREEE (reference sequence). Trimming cost V 4 bases and J 3 bases, with 13 bases left between them. This CDR3 is 15 amino acids long.

The chain carries TRBV12-3 or TRBV12-4 and TRBJ1-2, with D possibly TRBD1 on 5 matching bases. The germline V and J ends were trimmed by 8 bases and 6 bases, with 16 bases remaining between them. The CDR3 length is 13 residues. CDR3 DNA sequence: TGTGCCAGCTCCCAGGGAACCCCTCATGGCTACACCTTC. Protein sequence: CASSQGTPHGYTF.

For the CDR3, the DNA is TGTGCCAGCAGCCAAGAAGGGGGACTAGCGGTATACGAGCAGTACTTC. Its translation is CASSQEGGLAVYEQYF. The chain employs TRBV14 and TRBJ2-7; 11 bases line up with TRBD2. V shed 0 bases and J 4 bases; nucleotides not matched to a gene: 5. The CDR3 sequence is 16 residues long. Per germline, CDR1 SGHDN and CDR2 FVKESK.

The chain is built from TRBV5-1 and TRBJ1-2; D call uncertain. V lost 0 bases and J lost 3, with 3 bases in between. The length of the CDR3 is 12 residues. The germline gives CDR1 SGHRS, CDR2 YFSETQ. The CDR3, as DNA: TGCGCCAGCAGCTTGGGGGACTATGGCTACACCTTC. Residues: CASSLGDYGYTF.

The chain is built from TRBV5-4 and TRBJ1-2; D remains unclear. CDR1 and CDR2 from the germline V gene are SGHNT and YYREEE (reference sequence). The V gene lost 0 bases and the J gene lost 6 bases, with 9 bases spanning the gap. The CDR3 is made up of 13 amino acids. Here the CDR3 reads CASSLGGGDGYTF. The CDR3 DNA is TGTGCCAGCAGCTTGGGGGGTGGTGATGGCTACACCTTC.

The chain is built from TRBV7-2 and TRBJ1-4; 8 nucleotides agree with TRBD1. Unmatched junction bases numbered 5, after V lost 5 bases and J lost 3 bases. Germline CDR1 and CDR2: SGHTA and FQGNSA. The CDR3 is made up of 15 amino acids. CDR3 region: CASSPQGASNEKLFF. CDR3 bases: TGTGCCAGCAGCCCTCAGGGGGCGTCTAATGAAAAACTGTTTTTT.

DNA for the CDR3: TGCGCCAGCAGCTTGGATCGGGGCAGCCTATATGGCTACACCTTC. Protein sequence: CASSLDRGSLYGYTF. The rearrangement uses TRBV5-1 and TRBJ1-2; weak D call: TRBD1 (5 bases). V lost 0 bases and J 5 bases, leaving 14 bases between the germline ends. The CDR3 totals 15 residues. Germline-derived CDR1 and CDR2 are SGHRS and YFSETQ.

The chain joins TRBV19 to TRBJ1-1; D unclear. The CDR3 spans 15 residues. Trimming pared 1 base from V and 1 base from J, leaving 10 bases between. Germline V CDR1 and CDR2: LNHDA, SQIVND (reference sequence). For the CDR3, the DNA is TGTGCCAGTAGTATAGCCGGCAGGTCGAACACTGAAGCTTTCTTT. This translates into CASSIAGRSNTEAFF.

This chain links TRBV5-5 with TRBJ2-1; D possibly corresponds to TRBD1 (6 bases). Trimming stripped 5 bases from V and 0 bases from J, with 18 bases between. CDR1 is SGHKS, CDR2 YYEKEE, per germline (reference sequence). This CDR3 is built from 17 residues. CDR3 region: CASSLRGDRSSYNEQFF. CDR3 coding DNA: TGTGCCAGCAGTTTGAGGGGTGACAGGAGCTCCTACAATGAGCAGTTCTTC.

This clone was picked up a small number of times. In DNA form, the CDR3 reads TGTGCCAGCAGCTTACAAGGACAGGGAGTCACTGAAGCTTTCTTT. The encoded protein is CASSLQGQGVTEAFF. The V gene is TRBV7-2, the J gene TRBJ1-1; 8 positions agree with TRBD1. The V gene's germline CDR1 is SGHTA and CDR2 FQGNSA. The CDR3 extends over 15 amino acids. V was clipped by 2 bases and J by 4 bases; unmatched bases: 6. Full variable domain (rest looked up from reference TRBV7-2 and TRBJ1-1): GAGVSQSPSNKVTEKGKDVELRCDPISGHTALYWYRQSLGQGLEFLIYFQGNSAPDKSGLPSDRFSAERTGGSVSTLTIQRTQQEDSAVYLCASSLQGQGVTEAFFGQGTRLTVV.

This CDR3 reads CASLPWGTGSNQPQHF. The DNA of the CDR3 is TGTGCCAGTCTTCCGTGGGGTACGGGAAGCAATCAGCCCCAGCATTTT. This chain connects TRBV27 to TRBJ1-5; D unclear. The CDR3 contains 16 residues. The germline V gene has CDR1 MNHEY and CDR2 SMNVEV (reference sequence). Trimming removed 9 bases from V and 1 base from J, with 19 bases in between.

The gene calls are TRBV27 and TRBJ1-4, with D possibly matching TRBD1 (6 bases). The CDR3 has 15 amino acids. Germline values: CDR1 MNHEY, CDR2 SMNVEV (reference sequence). Trimming stripped 6 bases from V and 8 bases from J, with 19 bases between. CDR3 sequence reads: CASRSLGTRGEKLFF. The CDR3 DNA reads TGTGCCAGCAGATCCTTAGGGACCAGGGGAGAAAAACTGTTTTTT.

The chain has TRBV7-2 and TRBJ1-5, with a possible D match to TRBD1 (5 bases). The germline CDR1 and CDR2 sequences are SGHTA and FQGNSA. V was pared by 5 bases and J by 0 bases, with 14 bases between. The CDR3 loop spans 16 amino acids. The CDR3 DNA sequence: TGTGCCAGCAGCGCCTCGGGGGGGTATAGCAATCAGCCCCAGCATTTT. Protein product: CASSASGGYSNQPQHF.

The gene calls are TRBV5-1 and TRBJ2-2; 8 bases fit TRBD1. J lost 1 base, V lost 6 bases, and 8 bases had no gene match. The CDR3 runs 16 residues. CDR1 and CDR2 from the germline V gene are SGHRS and YFSETQ. In DNA form, the CDR3 reads TGCGCCAGCAAACCCCCGGGACAGGTGAACACCGGGGAGCTGTTTTTT. Residues: CASKPPGQVNTGELFF.

The chain couples TRBV20-1 to TRBJ2-1; D unclear. This CDR3 contains 14 residues. Trimming removed 3 bases from V and 10 bases from J, with 19 bases in between. CDR1 and CDR2 (germline): DFQATT, SNEGSKA (reference sequence). The CDR3 DNA sequence: TGCAGTGCTAGTAGTCAGGCCGCACTTACCGAGCAGTTCTTC. Encoded protein: CSASSQAALTEQFF.

This clone was recorded only once. This chain uses TRBV5-8 with TRBJ2-3, with D perhaps TRBD1 (5 bases). The germline V gene has CDR1 SGHTS and CDR2 YDEGEE. The ends were cut back, 3 bases at V and 5 bases at J, with 10 bases in the middle. The length of the CDR3 is 13 residues. CDR3 nucleotide sequence: TGTGCCAGCAGCTCCAGGGCAGGAGATACGCAGTATTTT. It specifies CASSSRAGDTQYF.

The V and J genes are TRBV19 and TRBJ2-1; D gene ambiguous. Trimming took 1 base from V and 8 from J, leaving 3 bases between them. This CDR3 spans 11 amino acids. Germline CDR1 and CDR2: LNHDA and SQIVND (reference sequence). The CDR3 here is CASSIGHEQFF. The CDR3 nucleotides read TGTGCCAGTAGTATAGGGCATGAGCAGTTCTTC.

This clone was picked up one time. The chain combines TRBV2 with TRBJ2-7; a weak D match, TRBD1 (6 bases). V was clipped by 8 bases and J by 6 bases, with 17 bases between them. From germline, CDR1 is SNHLY and CDR2 FYNNEI. This CDR3 region has 13 residues. The CDR3 DNA reads as TGTGCCAGCTATGGCGCAGGGGAGTTCGAGCAGTACTTC. It yields the protein CASYGAGEFEQYF.

The rearrangement joins TRBV30 to TRBJ2-1, with D unclear. This CDR3 spans 11 amino acids. Deletions cut 1 base from V and 9 bases from J, with 7 bases between. Germline CDR1 reads GTSNPN; CDR2 reads SVGIG (reference sequence). The CDR3 protein is CAWSGVGEQFF. CDR3 DNA: TGTGCCTGGAGTGGGGTAGGTGAGCAGTTCTTC.

The rearrangement links TRBV18 to TRBJ1-3; tentatively, D is TRBD1 (6 bases). V was clipped by 8 bases and J by 0 bases, with 11 bases between them. The CDR3 extends over 14 amino acids. CDR1 is KGHSH and CDR2 is LQKENI in the germline V gene. CDR3 DNA: TGTGCCAGCGAAACAGGGACCTCTGGAAACACCATATATTTT. It is translated as CASETGTSGNTIYF.

V and J are TRBV6-5 and TRBJ1-2; maybe TRBD1 (6 bases). The germline V and J ends were trimmed by 6 bases and 0 bases, with 11 bases remaining between them. From germline, CDR1 is MNHEY and CDR2 SVGAGI. The CDR3 loop spans 14 amino acids. The CDR3 DNA reads as TGTGCCAGCAGCCCAGGGGATACTAACTATGGCTACACCTTC. Amino acid sequence: CASSPGDTNYGYTF.